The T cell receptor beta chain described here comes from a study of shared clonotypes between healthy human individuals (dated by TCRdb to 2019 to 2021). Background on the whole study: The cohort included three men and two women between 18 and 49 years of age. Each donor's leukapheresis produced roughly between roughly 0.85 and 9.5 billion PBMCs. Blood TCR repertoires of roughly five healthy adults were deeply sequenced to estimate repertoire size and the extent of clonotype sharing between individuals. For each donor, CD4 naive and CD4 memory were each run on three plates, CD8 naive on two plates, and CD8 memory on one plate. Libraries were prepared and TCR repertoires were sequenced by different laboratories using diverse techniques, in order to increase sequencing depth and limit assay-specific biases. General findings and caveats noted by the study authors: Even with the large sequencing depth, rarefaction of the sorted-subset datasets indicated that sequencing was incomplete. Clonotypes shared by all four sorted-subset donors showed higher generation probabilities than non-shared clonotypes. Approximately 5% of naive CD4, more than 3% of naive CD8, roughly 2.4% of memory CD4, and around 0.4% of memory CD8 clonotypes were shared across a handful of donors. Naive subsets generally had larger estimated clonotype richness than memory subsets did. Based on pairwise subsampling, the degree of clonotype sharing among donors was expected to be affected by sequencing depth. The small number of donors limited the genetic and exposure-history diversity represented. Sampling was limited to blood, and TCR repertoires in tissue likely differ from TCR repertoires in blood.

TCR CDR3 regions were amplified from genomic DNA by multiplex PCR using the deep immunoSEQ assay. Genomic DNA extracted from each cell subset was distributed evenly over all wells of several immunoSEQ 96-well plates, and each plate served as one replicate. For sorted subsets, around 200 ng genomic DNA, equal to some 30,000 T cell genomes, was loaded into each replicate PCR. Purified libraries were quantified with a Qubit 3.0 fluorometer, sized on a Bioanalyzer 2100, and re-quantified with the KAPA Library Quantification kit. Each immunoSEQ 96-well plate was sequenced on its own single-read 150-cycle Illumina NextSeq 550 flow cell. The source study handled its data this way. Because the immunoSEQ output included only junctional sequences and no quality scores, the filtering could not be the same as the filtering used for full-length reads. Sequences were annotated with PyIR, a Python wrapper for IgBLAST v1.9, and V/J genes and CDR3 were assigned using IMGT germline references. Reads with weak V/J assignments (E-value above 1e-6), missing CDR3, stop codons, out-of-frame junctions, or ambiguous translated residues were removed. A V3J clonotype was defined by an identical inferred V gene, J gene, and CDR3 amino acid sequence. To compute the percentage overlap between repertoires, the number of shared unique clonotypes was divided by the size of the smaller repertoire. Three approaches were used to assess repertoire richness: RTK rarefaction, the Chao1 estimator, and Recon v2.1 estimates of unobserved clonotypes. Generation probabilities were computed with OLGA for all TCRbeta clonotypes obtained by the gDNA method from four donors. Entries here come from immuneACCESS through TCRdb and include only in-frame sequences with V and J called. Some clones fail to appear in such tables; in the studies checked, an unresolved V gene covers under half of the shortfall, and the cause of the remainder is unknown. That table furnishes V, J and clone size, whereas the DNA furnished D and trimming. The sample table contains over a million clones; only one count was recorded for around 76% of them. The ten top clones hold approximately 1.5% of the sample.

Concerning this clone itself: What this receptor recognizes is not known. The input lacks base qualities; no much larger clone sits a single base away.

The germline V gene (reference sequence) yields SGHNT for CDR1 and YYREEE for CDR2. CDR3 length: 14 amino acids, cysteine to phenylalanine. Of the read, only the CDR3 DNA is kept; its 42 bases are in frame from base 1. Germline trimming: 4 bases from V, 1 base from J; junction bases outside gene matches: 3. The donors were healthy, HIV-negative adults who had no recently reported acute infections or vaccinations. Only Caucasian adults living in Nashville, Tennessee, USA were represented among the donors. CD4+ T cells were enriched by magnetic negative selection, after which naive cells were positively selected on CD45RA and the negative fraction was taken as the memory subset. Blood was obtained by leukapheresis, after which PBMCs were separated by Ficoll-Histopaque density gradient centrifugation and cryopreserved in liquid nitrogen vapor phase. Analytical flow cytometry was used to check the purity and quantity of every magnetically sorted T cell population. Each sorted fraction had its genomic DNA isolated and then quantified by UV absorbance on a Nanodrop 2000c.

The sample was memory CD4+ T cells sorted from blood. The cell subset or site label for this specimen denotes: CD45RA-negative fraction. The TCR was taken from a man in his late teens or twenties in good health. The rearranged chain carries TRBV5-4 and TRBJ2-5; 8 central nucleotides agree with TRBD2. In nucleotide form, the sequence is TGTGCCAGCAGCGCCGGACTAGCCCAAGAGACCCAGTACTTC. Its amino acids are CASSAGLAQETQYF.